These T cell receptor beta chains were read from a single sample in a study of regulatory T cells in long-lasting Graves disease. TCRdb reanalysed the multiplex PCR reads using MiXCR and keeps one entry per CDR3 protein. The profile shows under 450,000 distinct CDR3 sequences, 15% to 20% of them singletons. This same sample was also taken into another study, of T cells in Graves' hyperthyroidism and ophthalmopathy.

Here the sequenced sample was peripheral blood mononuclear cells (PBMCs), taken at new diagnosis, from a patient treated with antithyroid drugs. The receptors come from a woman younger than 30 with Graves disease. CDR3s include the opening cysteine and the closing phenylalanine or tryptophan. D genes are given only for firm matches. The size entry is marked missing in some rows and otherwise reads once, few, many or a size class.

CDR3	DNA	V	J	D	size
CASRGGGRGQPQHF	TGTGCCAGCAGGGGAGGTGGTAGGGGACAGCCCCAGCATTTT	TRBV2	TRBJ1-5	.	.
CSAMGLAEYNEQFF	TGCAGTGCCATGGGACTAGCGGAGTACAATGAGCAGTTCTTC	TRBV20-1	TRBJ2-1	TRBD2	.
CSARDRAGGANQPQHF	TGCAGTGCTAGAGATCGGGCCGGGGGCGCGAATCAGCCCCAGCATTTT	TRBV20-1	TRBJ1-5	.	many
CASSLYVQETQYF	TGTGCCAGCAGCTTGTACGTACAAGAGACCCAGTACTTC	TRBV13	TRBJ2-5	.	many
CASSYSGTSKTGELFF	TGTGCCAGCAGTTACTCGGGGACGTCAAAAACCGGGGAGCTGTTTTTT	TRBV6-5	TRBJ2-2	.	.
CASSSDSNEQFF	TGTGCCAGCAGTTCGGACAGCAATGAGCAGTTCTTC	TRBV12-3/TRBV12-4	TRBJ2-1	.	many
CASSSDGVTGYGYTF	TGTGCCAGCAGTTCTGACGGGGTTACGGGGTATGGCTACACCTTC	TRBV28	TRBJ1-2	.	many
CASIKETGWQPQHF	TGTGCCAGCATAAAAGAAACAGGTTGGCAGCCCCAGCATTTT	TRBV6-1	TRBJ1-5	.	.
CAISGGTDTQYF	TGTGCCATCTCTGGGGGCACAGATACGCAGTATTTT	TRBV10-3	TRBJ2-3	.	few
CASESGTGVSNEQFF	TGTGCCAGCGAGTCCGGGACAGGGGTGAGCAATGAGCAGTTCTTC	TRBV6-2/TRBV6-3	TRBJ2-1	TRBD1	.
CASSRGVANEKLFF	TGTGCCAGCAGCCGGGGGGTAGCTAATGAAAAACTGTTTTTT	TRBV5-4	TRBJ1-4	.	few
CASSMGQVRGTEAFF	TGTGCCAGTAGTATGGGACAAGTGCGGGGCACTGAAGCTTTCTTT	TRBV19	TRBJ1-1	.	few
CASSPSRDRGGWTEAFF	TGTGCCAGCAGCCCGTCCCGGGACAGGGGAGGATGGACTGAAGCTTTCTTT	TRBV11-2	TRBJ1-1	TRBD1	many
CASSFLGGAEAFF	TGTGCCAGCAGTTTTTTGGGCGGGGCTGAAGCTTTCTTT	TRBV7-9	TRBJ1-1	.	.
CASSLGASSYEQYF	TGTGCCAGCAGCTTAGGGGCAAGCTCCTACGAGCAGTACTTC	TRBV7-9	TRBJ2-7	.	many
CASSSYRRGNIQYF	TGTGCCAGCAGTTCATACCGGCGGGGAAACATTCAGTACTTC	TRBV27	TRBJ2-4	.	.
CSALQRQGNNSPLHF	TGCAGTGCCCTCCAAAGACAGGGTAATAATTCACCCCTCCACTTT	TRBV20-1	TRBJ1-6	TRBD1	many
CASSLFVLVREETQYF	TGTGCCAGCAGCTTATTTGTACTCGTCAGGGAGGAGACCCAGTACTTC	TRBV7-8	TRBJ2-5	.	.
CASSSGQGGNTIYF	TGCGCCAGCAGCTCTGGACAGGGTGGAAACACCATATATTTT	TRBV5-1	TRBJ1-3	TRBD1	few
CASSRLGFPEAFF	TGTGCCAGCAGCCGGTTGGGGTTCCCTGAAGCTTTCTTT	TRBV6-1	TRBJ1-1	.	few